This is a list of T cell receptor beta chains from one sample in a study of T cell responses to AZD1222 COVID-19 vaccine. Libraries were prepared by immunoSEQ multiplex PCR; TCRdb keeps only in-frame clonotypes and omits some of them. Of about 86,000 clones listed, more than 75% are singletons. The material was peripheral blood, obtained on day 0 of AZD1222 vaccination. These receptors originate from an adult in good health. Both conserved end residues are part of each CDR3. The order of the fields is CDR3 protein, J gene, V gene, D gene. D genes are given only for firm matches.

CDR3: CASSSRDRGGYEQYF
J: TRBJ2-7
V: TRBV5-1
D: TRBD1

CDR3: CASSQEGDREETQYF
J: TRBJ2-5
V: TRBV4-1
D: TRBD1

CDR3: CASSLMGYEQFF
J: TRBJ2-1
V: TRBV28
D: NA

CDR3: CASSSSGMVLDTQYF
J: TRBJ2-3
V: TRBV28
D: TRBD2

CDR3: CASSVGQTPEAFF
J: TRBJ1-1
V: TRBV9
D: NA

CDR3: CATSRDPRQGGNEQFF
J: TRBJ2-1
V: TRBV15
D: NA

CDR3: CASSWRGQTYEQYF
J: TRBJ2-7
V: TRBV5-1
D: NA

CDR3: CASRGGQGTHEQYF
J: TRBJ2-7
V: TRBV28
D: TRBD1

CDR3: CASSLQGRRTEAFF
J: TRBJ1-1
V: TRBV19
D: NA

CDR3: CASSLSPNGINEQFF
J: TRBJ2-1
V: TRBV7-6
D: NA

CDR3: CASMWTSGSHNEQFF
J: TRBJ2-1
V: TRBV27
D: TRBD2

CDR3: CASSQSGSRTGELFF
J: TRBJ2-2
V: TRBV27
D: TRBD2

CDR3: CASSWTSGSQGELFF
J: TRBJ2-2
V: TRBV5-1
D: TRBD2